This passage covers 6 T cell receptor beta chains from one sample sequenced in a study of Ad26.COV2.S vaccination and SARS-CoV-2 variants. TCRdb's table, derived via immunoSEQ multiplex PCR, lists solely in-frame clones and lacks some. The data show a few hundred thousand clones, roughly 87% seen once. This sample's treatment: around 19 received Ad26.COV2.S at low or high dose, single or two shots; 5 received placebo; per-sample allocation not given. Each sample was drawn 63 days after the first injection (of vaccine or placebo). The sample consisted of peripheral blood, taken in a trial of Ad26.COV2.S vaccine versus placebo. Every receptor here comes from a person aged 18-60 years who received the Ad26.COV2.S COVID-19 vaccine or a placebo.

The chain uses TRBV19 and TRBJ1-4; D perhaps matches TRBD1 (5 bases). Germline V lookup: CDR1 LNHDA, CDR2 SQIVND (reference sequence). Trimming took off 3 bases at V and 8 bases at J, with 10 bases between the two ends. The CDR3 consists of 13 residues. The CDR3 spells CASSMTGREKLFF. CDR3 sequence (DNA): TGTGCCAGTAGTATGACGGGGCGGGAAAAACTGTTTTTT.

The chain has TRBV7-2 and TRBJ1-2, with 8 bases identical to TRBD1. The trim removed 5 bases at V and 4 bases at J, leaving 6 bases unmatched. Germline values: CDR1 SGHTA, CDR2 FQGNSA. The CDR3 extends over 14 amino acids. The CDR3 is CASSLRTGFYGYTF. The CDR3 nucleotides are TGTGCCAGCAGCCTCCGGACAGGGTTCTATGGCTACACCTTC.

The chain combines TRBV7-9 with TRBJ2-7; 7 nucleotides agree with TRBD1. The CDR3 is 12 residues long. V lost 6 bases, J lost 6 bases, and 5 bases stayed unmatched. Germline CDR1 is SEHNR and CDR2 is FQNEAQ (reference sequence). The DNA for the CDR3 is TGTGCCAGCAGTTATAACAGGGGCGAGCAGTACTTC. Amino acid sequence: CASSYNRGEQYF.

The chain couples TRBV14 to TRBJ2-2; possible D gene TRBD1, 6 bases. CDR1 is SGHDN, CDR2 FVKESK, per germline. Trimming left V 4 bases short and J 3 bases short, with 15 bases between. The CDR3 spans 16 residues. CDR3 nucleotide sequence: TGTGCCAGCAGCCTAACCCAGGGGCCCTACACCGGGGAGCTGTTTTTT. It yields the protein CASSLTQGPYTGELFF.

The genes are TRBV30 and TRBJ2-7; the match to TRBD1 covers 9 bases. V lost 3 bases to trimming and J lost 5 bases; unmatched junction nucleotides: 5. The CDR3 runs 13 residues. Germline V gene lookup returns CDR1 GTSNPN and CDR2 SVGIG (reference sequence). The CDR3 is CAWRRTGDNEQYF. CDR3 sequence (DNA): TGTGCCTGGAGGAGGACAGGGGACAACGAGCAGTACTTC.

The DNA for the CDR3 is TGTGCCAGCAGCTACGGGACTAGTGACCCCACCCAGTACTTC. It is translated as CASSYGTSDPTQYF. The chain is built from TRBV7-8 and TRBJ2-5; 8 bases are shared with TRBD2. V shed 4 bases, J shed 8 bases, and the junction held 9 bases outside the gene matches. CDR3 length equals 14 residues. CDR1 is SGHVS and CDR2 is FQNEAQ in the germline V gene.